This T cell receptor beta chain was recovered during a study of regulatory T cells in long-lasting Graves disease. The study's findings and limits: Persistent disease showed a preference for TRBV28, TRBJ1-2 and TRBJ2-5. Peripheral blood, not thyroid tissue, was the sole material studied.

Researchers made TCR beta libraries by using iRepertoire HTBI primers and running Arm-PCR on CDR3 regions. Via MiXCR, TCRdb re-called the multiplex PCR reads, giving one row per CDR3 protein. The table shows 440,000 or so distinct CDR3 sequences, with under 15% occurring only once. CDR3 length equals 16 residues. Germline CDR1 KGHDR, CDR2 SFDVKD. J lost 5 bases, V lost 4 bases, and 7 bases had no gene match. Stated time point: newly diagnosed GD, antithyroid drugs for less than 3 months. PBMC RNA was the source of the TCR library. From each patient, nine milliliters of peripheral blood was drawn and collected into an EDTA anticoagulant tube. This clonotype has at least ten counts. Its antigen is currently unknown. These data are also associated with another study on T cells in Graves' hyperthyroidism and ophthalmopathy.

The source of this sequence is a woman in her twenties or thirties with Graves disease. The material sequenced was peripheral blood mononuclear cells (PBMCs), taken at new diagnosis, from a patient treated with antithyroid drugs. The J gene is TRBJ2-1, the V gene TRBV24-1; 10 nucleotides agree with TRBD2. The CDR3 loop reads CATSDTTSGVNNEQFF. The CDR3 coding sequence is TGTGCCACCAGTGACACCACTAGCGGGGTTAACAATGAGCAGTTCTTC.